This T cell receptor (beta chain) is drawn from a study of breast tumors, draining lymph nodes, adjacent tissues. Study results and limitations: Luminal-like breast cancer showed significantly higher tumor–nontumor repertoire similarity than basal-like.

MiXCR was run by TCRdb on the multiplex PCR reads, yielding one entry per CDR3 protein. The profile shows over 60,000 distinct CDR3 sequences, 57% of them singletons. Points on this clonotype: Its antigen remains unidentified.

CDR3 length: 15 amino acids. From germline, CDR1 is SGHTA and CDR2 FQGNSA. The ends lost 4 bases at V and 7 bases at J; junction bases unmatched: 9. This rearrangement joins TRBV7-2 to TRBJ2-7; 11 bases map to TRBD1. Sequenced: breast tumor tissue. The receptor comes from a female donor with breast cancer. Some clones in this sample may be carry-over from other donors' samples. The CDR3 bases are TGTGCCAGCAGCTCATGGACAGGGGGCCGGTGGGAGCAGTACTTC. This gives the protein CASSSWTGGRWEQYF.